The TCR beta chain under discussion was sequenced for a study of technical replicates of blood from a few donors. The protocol was immunoSEQ multiplex PCR, while the TCRdb copy is restricted to in-frame clones and leaves out a portion. This sample has 70,000 or so clones, with 80% to 90% found just once. Material for sequencing was PBMCs. This sequence was found in a human donor in good health. Some clones in this sample may be carry-over from other donors' samples.

The CDR3 spells CASSLVSVRGDGYTF. The CDR3 DNA reads TGTGCCAGCAGCTTGGTATCGGTCCGCGGGGATGGCTACACCTTC. This chain links TRBV5-6 with TRBJ1-2; D not certain. The ends were cut back, 0 bases at V and 6 bases at J, with 15 bases in the middle. CDR1 is SGHDT, CDR2 YYEEEE, per germline. The CDR3 has 15 amino acids.